Listed below are T cell receptor beta chains from one sample, sequenced in a study of molecular identifiers for immune sequencing clone quantification. MiXCR was run by TCRdb on the PCR reads, yielding one entry per CDR3 protein. The sample shows over 85,000 distinct CDR3 sequences, 21% of them seen only once. The sequenced sample was naive CD8+ T cells from blood, with Jurkat cell RNA spiked in. The receptors shown here come from a human donor in good health. Some libraries in this study had Jurkat cell RNA spiked in. CDR3s include the opening cysteine and the closing phenylalanine or tryptophan. The order of the fields is V gene, clone size, D gene, J gene, CDR3 length, CDR3 protein, CDR3 DNA. A D gene is named only where the DNA matches it firmly. Rows may omit the clone size; those that give it use once, few, many or a size class.

>TRBV4-3|many|.|TRBJ1-1|15
CASSLGRVLNTEAFF
TGCGCCAGCAGCCTCGGAAGAGTTTTGAACACTGAAGCTTTCTTT
>TRBV9|few|TRBD2|TRBJ2-7|14
CASSVGGLADEQYF
TGTGCCAGCAGCGTAGGGGGACTAGCGGACGAGCAGTACTTC
>TRBV4-3|many|.|TRBJ2-3|15
CASSQDWAYTDTQYF
TGCGCCAGCAGCCAAGACTGGGCTTACACAGATACGCAGTATTTT
>TRBV19|.|.|TRBJ2-3|16
CACTSRASPPTDTQYF
TGTGCCTGCACCTCCAGGGCCTCACCACCCACAGATACGCAGTATTTT
>TRBV6-2/TRBV6-3|few|.|TRBJ2-7|14
CASSYSTGFYEQYF
TGTGCCAGCAGTTACTCGACAGGCTTCTACGAGCAGTACTTC
>TRBV7-9|few|TRBD2|TRBJ2-3|13
CASSARTSYTQYF
TGTGCCAGCAGCGCGAGGACTAGCTATACGCAGTATTTT
>TRBV20-1|.|.|TRBJ2-7|16
CSARDLSGAFSYEQYF
TGCAGTGCTAGAGATCTTAGTGGTGCCTTCTCCTACGAGCAGTACTTC
>TRBV5-1|many|TRBD1|TRBJ2-3|15
CASSLLQGATDTQYF
TGCGCCAGCAGCTTACTACAGGGGGCCACAGATACGCAGTATTTT
>TRBV14|.|.|TRBJ2-7|14
CASSQDQNFYEQYF
TGTGCCAGCAGCCAAGATCAGAACTTCTACGAGCAGTACTTC
>TRBV7-6|many|TRBD1|TRBJ2-1|15
CASSLQTGTGNEQFF
TGTGCCAGCAGCCTCCAGACAGGGACGGGGAATGAGCAGTTCTTC
>TRBV7-2|many|TRBD1|TRBJ1-5|14
CASQKTGGNQPQHF
TGTGCCAGCCAGAAGACAGGGGGGAATCAGCCCCAGCATTTT
>TRBV5-5|few|TRBD1|TRBJ2-5|14
CASSVGQGWETQYF
TGTGCCAGCAGCGTGGGACAGGGCTGGGAGACCCAGTACTTC
>TRBV20-1|.|TRBD2|TRBJ2-7|13
CSSLAGASYEQYF
TGCAGTTCCCTAGCGGGAGCCTCCTACGAGCAGTACTTC
>TRBV11-2|many|.|TRBJ2-4|13
CASTRTGKNIQYF
TGTGCCAGCACCAGAACAGGGAAAAACATTCAGTACTTC
>TRBV4-1|many|TRBD2|TRBJ2-3|17
CASSQGTSARFTDTQYF
TGCGCCAGCAGCCAGGGTACTAGCGCGCGGTTCACAGATACGCAGTATTTT
>TRBV7-6|many|TRBD1|TRBJ2-7|15
CASSPKTGYSYEQYF
TGTGCCAGCAGCCCGAAGACAGGGTACTCCTACGAGCAGTACTTC
>TRBV12-3/TRBV12-4|.|TRBD1|TRBJ2-7|15
CASRDRDRGLHEQYF
TGTGCCAGCAGGGACCGGGACAGGGGACTGCACGAGCAGTACTTC
>TRBV19|few|TRBD1|TRBJ1-1|14
CASTSGTDYTEAFF
TGTGCCAGTACTTCCGGGACAGACTACACTGAAGCTTTCTTT
>TRBV27|.|TRBD2|TRBJ2-1|14
CASRLAGGPGEQFF
TGTGCCAGCAGACTAGCGGGAGGGCCTGGTGAGCAGTTCTTC
>TRBV14|many|.|TRBJ1-2|15
CASSQVQGIGYGYTF
TGTGCCAGCAGCCAAGTCCAGGGGATAGGCTATGGCTACACCTTC
>TRBV9|many|.|TRBJ2-3|14
CASSGDVGTDTQYF
TGTGCCAGCAGCGGAGATGTAGGCACAGATACGCAGTATTTT
>TRBV19|.|TRBD1|TRBJ2-1|14
CASNRDRLVNEQFF
TGTGCCAGTAACCGGGACAGATTAGTTAATGAGCAGTTCTTC
>TRBV28|many|.|TRBJ2-4|13
CASSSIPGNIQYF
TGTGCCAGCAGTTCAATTCCGGGTAACATTCAGTACTTC
>TRBV2|.|.|TRBJ2-1|13
CALKDTTYNEQFF
TGTGCCCTCAAGGACACCACCTACAATGAGCAGTTCTTC
>TRBV2|.|TRBD2|TRBJ2-7|16
CASRNSREDHSYEQYF
TGTGCCAGCAGAAACAGCCGGGAGGACCATTCCTACGAGCAGTACTTC
>TRBV4-1|many|.|TRBJ1-1|11
CASSRATEAFF
TGCGCCAGCAGCCGGGCAACTGAAGCTTTCTTT
>TRBV15|many|TRBD2|TRBJ2-3|15
CATSRESGRPDTQYF
TGTGCCACCAGCAGAGAAAGCGGGAGGCCAGATACGCAGTATTTT
>TRBV30|many|.|TRBJ1-5|12
CAWSDPNQPQHF
TGTGCCTGGAGTGACCCGAATCAGCCCCAGCATTTT
>TRBV7-9|few|.|TRBJ2-1|12
CASSLMGNEQFF
TGTGCCAGCAGCTTAATGGGAAATGAGCAGTTCTTC
>TRBV9|.|TRBD1|TRBJ2-5|16
CASSAGQGAFQETQYF
TGTGCCAGCAGCGCAGGACAGGGGGCTTTTCAAGAGACCCAGTACTTC
>TRBV12-3/TRBV12-4|many|.|TRBJ2-7|11
CASGGTYEQYF
TGTGCCAGCGGAGGAACCTACGAGCAGTACTTC
>TRBV5-1|.|.|TRBJ2-2|17
CASSFPPDVPTTGELFF
TGCGCCAGCAGCTTCCCCCCGGACGTCCCAACCACCGGGGAGCTGTTTTTT
>TRBV18|many|.|TRBJ2-5|17
CASSPFAADRYQETQYF
TGTGCCAGCTCACCATTTGCGGCCGATCGGTACCAAGAGACCCAGTACTTC
>TRBV5-1|.|TRBD1|TRBJ2-7|15
CASSPMTGVAYEQYF
TGCGCCAGCAGCCCCATGACAGGGGTCGCCTACGAGCAGTACTTC
>TRBV11-2|many|.|TRBJ2-7|16
CASSLGTLRADYEQYF
TGTGCCAGCAGCTTGGGGACTCTCCGCGCGGACTACGAGCAGTACTTC
>TRBV29-1|.|.|TRBJ2-1|16
CSVAYRVESSYNEQFF
TGCAGCGTGGCCTACAGGGTTGAAAGCTCCTACAATGAGCAGTTCTTC
>TRBV4-1|.|TRBD2|TRBJ2-1|15
CASSQGTSSYNEQFF
TGCGCCAGCAGCCAAGGGACTAGCAGTTACAATGAGCAGTTCTTC
>TRBV4-1|many|.|TRBJ1-2|17
CASSQEDFPGANYGYTF
TGCGCCAGCAGCCAAGAAGACTTTCCAGGGGCTAACTATGGCTACACCTTC
>TRBV20-1|many|TRBD1|TRBJ1-6|14
CSASRDRDNSPLHF
TGCAGTGCTAGCAGGGACAGGGACAATTCACCCCTCCACTTT
>TRBV7-9|many|.|TRBJ2-3|12
CASSPSADTQYF
TGTGCCAGCTCCCCCAGTGCAGATACGCAGTATTTT
>TRBV9|many|.|TRBJ1-3|19
CASSVGVWGSESSGNTIYF
TGTGCCAGCAGCGTAGGAGTCTGGGGCTCGGAAAGCTCTGGAAACACCATATATTTT
>TRBV7-6|many|TRBD1|TRBJ2-7|16
CASSPSGTGGTYEQYF
TGTGCCAGCAGCCCCTCCGGGACAGGGGGCACCTACGAGCAGTACTTC
>TRBV19|few|.|TRBJ1-1|12
CATIAGNTEAFF
TGTGCCACCATAGCAGGGAACACTGAAGCTTTCTTT
>TRBV30|many|.|TRBJ1-5|13
CAWSRQSNQPQHF
TGTGCCTGGAGTCGGCAATCCAATCAGCCCCAGCATTTT
>TRBV7-9|many|.|TRBJ2-2|14
CANKGYLNTGELFF
TGTGCCAACAAGGGGTACTTGAACACCGGGGAGCTGTTTTTT
>TRBV19|many|TRBD2|TRBJ2-3|14
CASSIAGGSDTQYF
TGTGCCAGTTCGATAGCGGGAGGTTCGGATACGCAGTATTTT
>TRBV4-3|many|TRBD2|TRBJ2-1|18
CASSQEVGKREGLYEQFF
TGCGCCAGCAGCCAAGAAGTTGGCAAGCGGGAGGGCCTCTATGAGCAGTTCTTC
>TRBV2|.|TRBD2|TRBJ2-1|15
CASRSRGGAYNEQFF
TGTGCCAGCAGATCCCGGGGGGGTGCTTACAATGAGCAGTTCTTC
>TRBV11-2|many|.|TRBJ2-1|16
CASSHYSGTSYNEQFF
TGTGCCAGCAGCCATTATTCCGGGACAAGTTACAATGAGCAGTTCTTC
>TRBV7-9|.|.|TRBJ1-6|15
CASSLSDSHNSPLHF
TGTGCCAGCAGCCTATCCGACAGTCATAATTCACCCCTCCACTTT
>TRBV2|.|.|TRBJ2-1|13
CTSSESESNEQFF
TGTACCAGCAGTGAATCGGAATCCAATGAGCAGTTCTTC
>TRBV29-1|many|TRBD1|TRBJ2-2|12
CSVVQGTGELFF
TGCAGCGTCGTACAGGGGACCGGGGAGCTGTTTTTT
>TRBV27|many|TRBD1|TRBJ2-7|13
CASSTRGPYEQYF
TGTGCCAGCAGTACAAGGGGGCCGTACGAGCAGTACTTC
>TRBV30|.|.|TRBJ1-1|15
CASEVGGTVGTEAFF
TGTGCCTCCGAAGTCGGGGGGACGGTGGGCACTGAAGCTTTCTTT
>TRBV5-4|many|TRBD1|TRBJ1-1|14
CASSFRQGSTEAFF
TGTGCCAGCAGCTTCCGACAGGGGAGCACTGAAGCTTTCTTT
>TRBV4-3|many|.|TRBJ2-3|17
CASSQVRDHDFTDTQYF
TGCGCCAGCAGCCAAGTACGGGACCACGATTTCACAGATACGCAGTATTTT
>TRBV5-6|many|.|TRBJ2-1|17
CASSPTPSESSYNEQFF
TGTGCCAGCAGCCCAACGCCTTCAGAGAGCTCCTACAATGAGCAGTTCTTC
>TRBV5-1|many|TRBD1|TRBJ2-7|14
CASSLGQGGHEQYF
TGCGCCAGCAGCCTGGGACAGGGCGGCCACGAGCAGTACTTC
>TRBV19|many|.|TRBJ1-5|15
CASSLGTRGAEPQHF
TGTGCCAGTAGTCTCGGCACCAGGGGCGCGGAGCCCCAGCATTTT